This TCR beta chain originates from a study of cytomegalovirus exposure and HLA in healthy donors. Study results and caveats: Researchers had no immune exposure information except CMV serostatus available.

The CDR3 totals 12 residues. V was trimmed by 7 bases and J by 6 bases, leaving 12 bases between them. From germline, CDR1 is MDHEN and CDR2 SYDVKM. Points on this clone: Its specificity is unknown.

PCR used 60 Vbeta primers and 13 Jbeta primers. The method was immunoSEQ multiplex PCR; TCRdb's version includes in-frame clones alone and lacks a portion of them. In the table there are around 120,000 clones, 81% of which are singletons. The chain has TRBV28 and TRBJ1-2; unclear D gene. The sequence was collected from a woman under 40 in good health and CMV-seronegative. The sequenced sample was PBMCs. For the CDR3, the DNA is TGTGCCAGCACCCCCCGCGAAGATGGCTACACCTTC. Amino acids: CASTPREDGYTF.